The 27 T cell receptor beta chains below were found in one sample sequenced in a study of blood T cell repertoires in COVID-19. TCRdb's table, derived via immunoSEQ multiplex PCR, lists solely in-frame clones and lacks some. Of some 100,000 clones in the sample, roughly 90% were seen once. Sequenced sample: peripheral blood. The receptor set was obtained from a human donor with acute or convalescent COVID-19. The donor label of this sample is uncertain.

The gene calls are TRBV5-1 and TRBJ2-1, with 13 bases identical to TRBD2. Trimming removed 4 bases from V and 8 bases from J; junction bases left unmatched: 9. The CDR3 extends over 16 amino acids. The germline CDR1 and CDR2 sequences are SGHRS and YFSETQ. The CDR3 bases are TGCGCCAGCAGCCAAACCGGGACTAGCGGGGAATATGAGCAGTTCTTC. This codes for CASSQTGTSGEYEQFF.

This clone has only one observation. The chain carries TRBV24-1 and TRBJ1-1, with D tentatively TRBD1 (6 bases). Germline V lookup: CDR1 KGHDR, CDR2 SFDVKD. The length of the CDR3 is 16 residues. V lost 0 bases and J lost 3, with 13 bases in between. The CDR3 reads CATSDLGDRRHTEAFF. The CDR3 coding sequence is TGTGCCACCAGTGATTTGGGCGACAGGCGGCACACTGAAGCTTTCTTT.

The rearrangement uses TRBV19 and TRBJ1-2; no firm D call. CDR3 length: 13 residues. Germline V gene data show CDR1 as LNHDA and CDR2 as SQIVND (reference sequence). V lost 6 bases, J lost 1 base, and 9 bases lay in between. Written as DNA, the CDR3 is TGTGCCAGTAGAACTGAACTTAACTATGGCTACACCTTC. It encodes CASRTELNYGYTF.

This chain connects TRBV7-9 to TRBJ2-1, with TRBD1 as a possible D gene (5 bases). V was pared by 5 bases and J by 7 bases, with 18 bases between. CDR1 SEHNR and CDR2 FQNEAQ come from the germline V gene (reference sequence). The CDR3 is 15 residues long. CDR3 region: CASSGSHRRANEQFF. CDR3 nucleotides: TGTGCCAGCAGCGGATCCCATCGCAGGGCTAATGAGCAGTTCTTC.

CDR3 region: CASSPPTGNYGYTF. In nucleotides, the CDR3 is TGTGCCAGCTCACCACCAACGGGAAACTATGGCTACACCTTC. The chain has TRBV18 and TRBJ1-2; the D is unclear. The V gene lost 0 bases and the J gene lost 2 bases, with 7 bases spanning the gap. This CDR3 region has 14 residues. Germline-derived CDR1 and CDR2 are KGHSH and LQKENI.

This clone was seen a handful of times. The J gene is TRBJ2-3, the V gene TRBV4-1; 11 bases map to TRBD2. The germline CDR1 and CDR2 sequences are MGHRA and YSYEKL. The V gene end was trimmed by 0 bases and the J gene end by 1 base; junction bases not matched to a gene: 3. This CDR3 spans 17 amino acids. This CDR3 is CASSQELAGAGTDTQYF. CDR3 in DNA: TGCGCCAGCAGCCAAGAACTAGCGGGAGCGGGCACAGATACGCAGTATTTT.

This clone has only one observation. The V call is TRBV6-1, the J call TRBJ1-3; the D gene is possibly TRBD1 (5 bases). V was trimmed by 3 bases and J by 0 bases, leaving 9 bases between them. CDR1 and CDR2 from the germline V gene are MNHNS and SASEGT. CDR3 length equals 15 residues. The CDR3 region has the DNA TGTGCCAGCAGTGACAGACAGTACTCTGGAAACACCATATATTTT. Its protein product is CASSDRQYSGNTIYF.

This chain connects TRBV5-1 to TRBJ1-1, with 9 bases that match TRBD1. The CDR3 is 14 residues long. Trimming removed 4 bases from V and 4 bases from J; junction bases left unmatched: 5. Germline assignment: CDR1 SGHRS and CDR2 YFSETQ. The CDR3 protein is CASSTGQGGTEAFF. CDR3 coding DNA: TGCGCCAGCAGCACGGGACAGGGCGGCACTGAAGCTTTCTTT.

The chain uses TRBV7-9 and TRBJ2-2; 9 nucleotides line up with TRBD1. Germline-derived CDR1 and CDR2 are SEHNR and FQNEAQ (reference sequence). The CDR3 is made up of 16 amino acids. J was trimmed by 4 bases and V by 5 bases; bases with no gene match: 8. The CDR3 nucleotides read TGTGCCAGCAGCCACGCCCCGGGACAGGGCACCGGGGAGCTGTTTTTT. Its protein product is CASSHAPGQGTGELFF.

This chain uses TRBV6-5 with TRBJ1-3, with D unclear. CDR1 is MNHEY, CDR2 SVGAGI, per germline. The CDR3 spans 13 residues. The V and J ends lost 4 bases and 4 bases respectively, with 8 bases between them. The CDR3 spells CASSLQAGNTIYF. Written as DNA, the CDR3 is TGTGCCAGCAGTTTGCAGGCGGGAAACACCATATATTTT.

The chain recombines TRBV5-1 with TRBJ2-3, with 8 nucleotides matching TRBD1. The CDR3 loop spans 15 amino acids. V lost 2 bases and J lost 5; bases outside the gene matches: 7. Germline-derived CDR1 and CDR2 are SGHRS and YFSETQ. The CDR3 here is CASSLPGGAGDTQYF. The DNA for the CDR3 is TGCGCCAGCAGCTTACCAGGGGGCGCCGGAGATACGCAGTATTTT.

V and J are TRBV4-3 and TRBJ1-4; D is unresolved. Germline V gene sequence: CDR1 LGHNA, CDR2 YSLEER. CDR3 length: 15 residues. Trimming removed 3 bases from V and 7 bases from J, with 15 bases in between. For the CDR3, the DNA is TGCGCCAGCAGCCAGGCCGTGGGCTCTGTTGAAAAACTGTTTTTT. Amino acids: CASSQAVGSVEKLFF.

J is TRBJ2-5 and V is TRBV2; 9 nucleotides match TRBD1. Looked up from germline, CDR1 is SNHLY and CDR2 is FYNNEI. The CDR3 sequence is 15 residues long. V lost 6 bases, J lost 5 bases, and 10 bases stayed unmatched. In DNA, the CDR3 is TGTGCCAGCAGCGCGGGACAGGGCTGGAGGGAGACCCAGTACTTC. Its protein is CASSAGQGWRETQYF.

This chain joins TRBV28 and TRBJ2-3; no clear D. Germline values: CDR1 MDHEN, CDR2 SYDVKM. The CDR3 covers 17 residues. The V and J ends lost 1 base and 0 bases respectively, with 14 bases between them. CDR3 loop: CASSLLPPWPSTDTQYF. The CDR3 DNA follows: TGTGCCAGCAGTTTATTACCACCCTGGCCAAGCACAGATACGCAGTATTTT.

This clone came up a few times. The V call is TRBV28, the J call TRBJ1-1; D not resolved. There are 15 residues in the CDR3. Trimming stripped 3 bases from V and 3 bases from J, with 14 bases between. Looked up from germline, CDR1 is MDHEN and CDR2 is SYDVKM. DNA for the CDR3: TGTGCCAGCAGTTTCCCTCCGGGTTTTGACACTGAAGCTTTCTTT. This translates into CASSFPPGFDTEAFF.

The chain links TRBV19 to TRBJ2-1, with D tentatively TRBD2 (5 bases). V lost 1 base to trimming and J lost 1 base, with 11 bases between them. There are 16 residues in the CDR3. Germline V CDR1 and CDR2: LNHDA, SQIVND (reference sequence). The CDR3 DNA reads as TGTGCCAGTAGTATAGTTTCTAGCCCGTCCTACAATGAGCAGTTCTTC. This translates into CASSIVSSPSYNEQFF.

V and J are TRBV7-9 and TRBJ1-6; D ambiguous. The CDR3 has 14 residues. The V end lost 1 base, the J end lost 7 bases, and 8 bases lay between the germline ends. Germline lookup yields CDR1 SEHNR and CDR2 FQNEAQ (reference sequence). This chain's CDR3 is CASSLEPQNSPLHF. The CDR3, as DNA: TGTGCCAGCAGCTTAGAACCCCAGAATTCACCCCTCCACTTT. The full variable domain, with the rest looked up from reference TRBV7-9 and TRBJ1-6, is DTGVSQNPRHKITKRGQNVTFRCDPISEHNRLYWYRQTLGQGPEFLTYFQNEAQLEKSRLLSDRFSAERPKGSFSTLEIQRTEQGDSAMYLCASSLEPQNSPLHFGNGTRLTVT.

This chain uses TRBV3-1 (or the pseudogene TRBV3-2) with TRBJ1-1; 8 positions match TRBD1. This CDR3 has 20 amino acids. Germline CDR1 and CDR2: LGHDT and YNNKEL (reference sequence). The trim removed 3 bases at V and 2 bases at J, leaving 20 bases unmatched. For the CDR3, the DNA is TGTGCCAGCAGCCAGTGCCACTACTGGGACAGGCCAGCCCTTAACACTGAAGCTTTCTTT. It encodes CASSQCHYWDRPALNTEAFF.

The genes are TRBV5-1 and TRBJ1-1; 8 positions match TRBD1. V shed 7 bases and J 3 bases; nucleotides not matched to a gene: 14. Germline CDR1 reads SGHRS; CDR2 reads YFSETQ. CDR3 length: 16 amino acids. The CDR3 nucleotides are TGCGCCAGCGAGAAAGGAAACACAGGGGGGTACACTGAAGCTTTCTTT. Its protein is CASEKGNTGGYTEAFF.

Worth noting for this clone: Within the sample, other DNA sequences also encode this same CDR3. The chain uses TRBV28 and TRBJ1-1; 9 positions match TRBD1. V lost 5 bases, J lost 8 bases, and 3 bases stayed unmatched. In germline, CDR1 is MDHEN, CDR2 SYDVKM. This CDR3 spans 12 amino acids. The CDR3 DNA sequence: TGTGCCAGCAGTACAGGGGGCACCGAAGCTTTCTTT. It translates to CASSTGGTEAFF.

This clone has a single count. V gene TRBV3-1 (or the pseudogene TRBV3-2) combines with J gene TRBJ1-1, with no clear D. The CDR3 runs 14 residues. The germline CDR1 and CDR2 sequences are LGHDT and YNNKEL (reference sequence). Trimming took off 0 bases at V and 4 bases at J, with 9 bases between the two ends. The CDR3 reads CASSQETEGTEAFF. The CDR3 DNA sequence: TGTGCCAGCAGCCAAGAAACAGAGGGCACTGAAGCTTTCTTT.

The gene calls are TRBV11-2 and TRBJ2-7; D perhaps matches TRBD2 (5 bases). The CDR3 covers 15 residues. Looked up from germline, CDR1 is SGHAT and CDR2 is FQNNGV. V was shortened by 2 bases and J by 5 bases, with 16 bases between the two germline ends. The CDR3 spells CASSLKWETRHEQYF. The CDR3 DNA is TGTGCCAGCAGCTTAAAATGGGAGACAAGGCACGAGCAGTACTTC.

Remarks on this clone: The junction differs from germline at one of its ends, possibly a read error. This rearrangement joins TRBV4-2 to TRBJ2-7; tentative D call: TRBD1 (6 bases). The CDR3 is 15 amino acids. Per the germline V gene, CDR1 is LGHNA and CDR2 is YNFKEQ. The CDR3 sequence is CASSEEFRGSYEQYF. DNA of the CDR3: TGTGCCAGCAGCGAAGAATTCAGGGGTTCCTACGAGCAGTACTTC.

J is TRBJ2-3 and V is TRBV5-1; tentative D call: TRBD2 (6 bases). Trimming took 1 base from V and 2 from J, leaving 11 bases between them. The CDR3 has 15 residues. Germline V gene sequence: CDR1 SGHRS, CDR2 YFSETQ. The CDR3 DNA is TGCGCCAGCAGCTTGATGGGAGGCCCCACAGATACGCAGTATTTT. It codes for CASSLMGGPTDTQYF.

The chain carries TRBV27 and TRBJ2-1; TRBD2 matches at 9 bases. CDR1 and CDR2 (germline): MNHEY, SMNVEV (reference sequence). This CDR3 comprises 12 residues. The trim removed 3 bases at V and 12 bases at J, leaving 3 bases unmatched. The chain's CDR3 is CASSFLAGPQFF. CDR3 sequence (DNA): TGTGCCAGCAGTTTTCTAGCGGGGCCGCAGTTCTTC.

The chain has TRBV19 and TRBJ2-3; weak D call: TRBD1 (6 bases). This CDR3 has 14 residues. Germline V CDR1 and CDR2: LNHDA, SQIVND (reference sequence). V shed 4 bases and J shed 4 bases, with 12 bases lying between them. The CDR3 DNA sequence: TGTGCCAGTAGTAGGGGGCTTTGGGCAGATACGCAGTATTTT. It translates to CASSRGLWADTQYF.

The V gene is TRBV2, the J gene TRBJ1-2; D is ambiguous. CDR1 and CDR2 (germline): SNHLY, FYNNEI. Trimming removed 4 bases from V and 2 bases from J, with 14 bases in between. The CDR3 has 15 amino acids. The CDR3 reads CASSVRQTKNYGYTF. The CDR3 DNA sequence: TGTGCCAGCAGTGTTAGACAAACCAAAAACTATGGCTACACCTTC.